This paragraph covers one TCR beta chain sequence. The data were taken from a study of blood T cell repertoires in COVID-19. Overall study: Sites in the United States, Italy and Spain provided acute and convalescent COVID-19 samples.

Original data processing: Cell counts per sample came from amplifying reference gene primers. The assay was immunoSEQ multiplex PCR, and TCRdb's table has in-frame clones only and misses some. That table is the source of V, J and clone size, and D and trimming were worked out from the DNA. In the table there are 150,000 to 200,000 clones, 89% of which are singletons. The CDR3 is made up of 13 amino acids. V was shortened by 1 base and J by 5 bases, with 8 bases between the two germline ends. Looked up from germline, CDR1 is KGHSH and CDR2 is LQKENI. The TCR originated in a woman between 40 and 55 years old with acute COVID-19. Sample: PBMCs or T cells enriched from blood (not recorded which). The chain links TRBV18 to TRBJ1-1, with D uncertain. The CDR3 sequence is CASSPLELTEAFF. CDR3 nucleotides: TGTGCCAGCTCACCACTAGAACTGACTGAAGCTTTCTTT.